Listed below are T cell receptor beta chains from one sample, sequenced in a study of cytomegalovirus exposure and HLA in healthy donors. Sequencing used immunoSEQ multiplex PCR; TCRdb keeps in-frame clones, though not all of them. Of about 180,000 clones listed, around 75% are singletons. Sequenced material: PBMCs. Receptors were obtained from a male donor in good health and CMV-seronegative. The CDR3 runs from the conserved cysteine through the conserved F or W. The order of the fields is V gene, J gene, CDR3 protein.

>TRBV4-2|TRBJ2-3
CASSREAGARDTQYF
>TRBV9|TRBJ2-7
CASSVATGGYYEQYF
>TRBV19|TRBJ1-5
CASSARDSGGVSQHF
>TRBV12-5|TRBJ2-1
CASGQTSGNLNEQFF
>TRBV19|TRBJ2-1
CATQGRAGNEQFF
>TRBV7-6|TRBJ2-1
CASSLTSGRLSVEQFF
>TRBV7-3|TRBJ2-1
CASSLTGSGRAESEQFF
>TRBV7-3|TRBJ2-7
CASSLTSGSYEQYF
>TRBV9|TRBJ2-5
CASSVGGTGKETQYF
>TRBV7-3|TRBJ2-2
CASSLQHRANTGELFF
>TRBV7-3|TRBJ2-3
CASSPWTSGGTDTQYF
>TRBV14|TRBJ1-2
CASSQDLGPGRNFYGYTF
>TRBV15|TRBJ1-6
CATRVGDRDFPLHF
>TRBV19|TRBJ1-3
CASRGQSGNTIYF
>TRBV6-5|TRBJ1-4
CASNLGAGEEKLFF
>TRBV28|TRBJ2-3
CASSGSGSSADTQYF
>TRBV27|TRBJ2-1
CASSLSASGVYNEQFF
>TRBV28|TRBJ1-5
CASSSPTGQHQPQHF
>TRBV28|TRBJ2-1
CASSLQLNSGLPRSYEQFF
>TRBV4-1|TRBJ1-2
CASSQLQGNNYGYTF
>TRBV27|TRBJ2-5
CASGKDRLPVMGTQYF
>TRBV7-2|TRBJ2-1
CASTPQEREIDEQFF
>TRBV4-2|TRBJ1-6
CASSQEGEGDRGSPLHF
>TRBV7-2|TRBJ2-7
CASSPLAGSSYEQYF
>TRBV4-1|TRBJ1-3
CASSQLQGAGSGNTIYF
>TRBV19|TRBJ1-6
CASSIESGVNSPLHF
>TRBV19|TRBJ2-2
CASSIPGQGGTGELFF
>TRBV15|TRBJ1-3
CATSRGMGQGNTIYF
>TRBV7-8|TRBJ1-4
CASSSIRDRGKDEKLFF
>TRBV25-1|TRBJ1-3
CASLDGGPGNTIYF
>TRBV19|TRBJ1-5
CASSISGIYNQPQHF
>TRBV25-1|TRBJ1-1
CASSDFGMNTEAFF
>TRBV30|TRBJ1-1
CACRGNTEAFF